The entry that follows covers one TCR beta chain sequence. Its antigen is currently unknown. Using immunoSEQ multiplex PCR, the repertoire was profiled, and TCRdb retains in-frame clones only, with some absent. The data show about 76,000 clones, approximately 94% seen once. The CDR3 has 13 residues. Deletions cut 1 base from V and 8 bases from J, with 8 bases between. Germline-derived CDR1 and CDR2 are SGHTA and FQGTGA. This sample is part of a study of brain T cells in children with intractable seizures. Study results and caveats: Absence of clones before surgery may stem from lower sequencing depth.

V is TRBV7-3 and J is TRBJ2-2; D remains ambiguous. This clonotype originated in a boy in the first two years of life with tuberous sclerosis and intractable seizures. The starting material was peripheral blood, obtained at surgery. The CDR3 DNA sequence: TGTGCCAGCAGCTTAATGTTGGCGGGGGAGCTGTTTTTT. It specifies CASSLMLAGELFF.